The TCR beta chain described here comes from a study of blood T cell repertoires in COVID-19. The method was immunoSEQ multiplex PCR; TCRdb's version includes in-frame clones alone and lacks a portion of them. The sample gives more than 45,000 clones, about 90% of which show up once; 6% to 6.5% is in the top ten. Trimming stripped 4 bases from V and 11 bases from J, with 15 bases between. Germline CDR1 and CDR2: SGDLS and YYNGEE. The CDR3 totals 12 residues. The clonotype was recovered from a man between 65 and 85 years old with active COVID-19. This sequence joins TRBV9 and TRBJ1-1, with D maybe TRBD1 (5 bases). The sequencing input was peripheral blood. CDR3 sequence: CASSINGAVAFF. The CDR3 DNA sequence: TGTGCCAGCAGCATTAATGGGGCTGTGGCTTTCTTT.